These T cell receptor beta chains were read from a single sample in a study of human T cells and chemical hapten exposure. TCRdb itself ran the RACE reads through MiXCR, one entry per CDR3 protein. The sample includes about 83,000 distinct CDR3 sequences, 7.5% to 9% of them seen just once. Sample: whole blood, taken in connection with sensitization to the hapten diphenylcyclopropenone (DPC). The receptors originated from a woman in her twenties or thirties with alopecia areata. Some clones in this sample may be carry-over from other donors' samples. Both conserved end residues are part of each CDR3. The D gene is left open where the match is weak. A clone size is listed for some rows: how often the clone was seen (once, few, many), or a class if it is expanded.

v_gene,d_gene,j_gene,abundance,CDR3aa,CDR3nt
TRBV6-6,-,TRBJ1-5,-,CASIHGTVGQPQHF,TGTGCCAGCATCCATGGGACGGTCGGCCAGCCCCAGCATTTT
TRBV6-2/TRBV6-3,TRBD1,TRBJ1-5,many,CASSSTGVGQPQHF,TGTGCCAGCAGTTCTACAGGGGTGGGGCAGCCCCAGCATTTT
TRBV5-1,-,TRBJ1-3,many,CASSLEDPGLSGNTIYF,TGCGCCAGCAGCTTGGAAGACCCCGGCCTTTCTGGAAACACCATATATTTT
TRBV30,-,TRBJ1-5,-,CAWTRGANQPQHF,TGTGCCTGGACCAGGGGCGCCAATCAGCCCCAGCATTTT
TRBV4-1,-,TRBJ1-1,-,CASSQSQGNEAFF,TGCGCCAGCAGCCAATCCCAGGGAAATGAAGCTTTCTTT
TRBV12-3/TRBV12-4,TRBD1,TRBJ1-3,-,CASGTGVRSSGNTIYF,TGTGCCAGCGGGACAGGGGTTCGTAGCTCTGGAAACACCATATATTTT
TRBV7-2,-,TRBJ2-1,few,CASSLSGNNEQFF,TGTGCCAGCAGCTTATCAGGAAACAATGAGCAGTTCTTC
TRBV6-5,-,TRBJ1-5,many,CASSRQDNQPQHF,TGTGCCAGCAGCAGACAGGACAATCAGCCCCAGCATTTT
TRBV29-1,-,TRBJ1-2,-,CSVDPVDGYTF,TGCAGCGTTGATCCGGTGGATGGCTACACCTTC
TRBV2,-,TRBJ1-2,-,CASSEVGGYGYTF,TGTGCCAGCAGTGAAGTGGGAGGCTATGGCTACACCTTC
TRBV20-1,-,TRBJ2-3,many,CSARGTKYTQYF,TGCAGTGCTAGAGGGACCAAGTATACGCAGTATTTT
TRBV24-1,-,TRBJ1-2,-,CATSDSGHGGYTF,TGTGCCACCAGTGATTCGGGACACGGGGGCTACACCTTC
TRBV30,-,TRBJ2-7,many,CARSNSYEQYF,TGTGCCCGTTCGAACTCCTACGAGCAGTACTTC
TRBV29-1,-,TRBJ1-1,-,CSTSGTGNMNTEAFF,TGCAGTACATCCGGTACAGGAAACATGAACACTGAAGCTTTCTTT
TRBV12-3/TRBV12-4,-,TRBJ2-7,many,CASSPEMGARNEQYF,TGTGCCAGCAGCCCCGAGATGGGGGCACGGAACGAGCAGTACTTC
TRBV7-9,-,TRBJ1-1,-,CASSPPAGTVNTEAFF,TGTGCCAGCAGCCCCCCGGCTGGCACAGTGAACACTGAAGCTTTCTTT
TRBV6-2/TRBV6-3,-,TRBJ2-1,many,CASSYNRENEQFF,TGTGCCAGCAGTTACAACAGGGAAAATGAGCAGTTCTTC
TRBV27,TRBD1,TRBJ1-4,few,CASSLVTGGHEKLFF,TGTGCCAGCTCGCTGGTGACAGGGGGTCATGAAAAACTGTTTTTT
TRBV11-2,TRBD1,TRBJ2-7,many,CASSLSRTGWVDEQYF,TGTGCCAGCAGCTTGTCAAGGACAGGGTGGGTAGACGAGCAGTACTTC
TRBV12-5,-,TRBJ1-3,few,CASGPHQQGNTIYF,TGTGCTAGTGGTCCCCACCAACAGGGAAACACCATATATTTT
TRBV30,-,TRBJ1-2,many,CAWTPKPGHINYSGGYTF,TGTGCCTGGACCCCGAAACCGGGACATATTAACTATTCGGGAGGCTACACCTTC
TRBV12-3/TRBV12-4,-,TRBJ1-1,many,CASSSEFNTEAFF,TGTGCCAGCAGTTCTGAGTTTAACACTGAAGCTTTCTTT
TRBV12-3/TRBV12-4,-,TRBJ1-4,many,CASSLAGRVEEKLFF,TGTGCCAGCAGTTTAGCAGGCAGGGTGGAGGAAAAACTGTTTTTT
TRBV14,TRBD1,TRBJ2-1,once,CASSYSNYRGTSYNEQFF,TGTGCCAGCAGCTACTCCAACTACAGGGGTACCTCCTACAATGAGCAGTTCTTC
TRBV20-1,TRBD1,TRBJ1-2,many,CSARDNRGGLHGYTF,TGCAGTGCTAGAGATAATAGAGGGGGCTTGCATGGCTACACCTTC
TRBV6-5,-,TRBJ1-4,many,CASSRSRGYNEKLFF,TGTGCCAGCAGTCGCAGTCGGGGGTATAATGAAAAACTGTTTTTT
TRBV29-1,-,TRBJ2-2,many,CSVGREGRQNTGELFF,TGCAGCGTTGGAAGGGAAGGCAGGCAGAACACCGGGGAGCTGTTTTTT
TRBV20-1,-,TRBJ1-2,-,CSARGRGPLGYYVYTF,TGCAGTGCTAGAGGACGGGGGCCCCTCGGGTACTATGTCTACACCTTC
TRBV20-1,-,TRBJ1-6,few,CSARERGIGVNSPLHF,TGCAGTGCTAGAGAAAGAGGGATCGGTGTTAATTCACCCCTCCACTTT
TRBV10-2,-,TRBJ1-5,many,CASSGLGAQEPQHF,TGCGCCAGCAGTGGGTTGGGGGCTCAGGAGCCCCAGCATTTT
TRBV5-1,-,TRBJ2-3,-,CASSLGVGTGTDTQYF,TGCGCCAGCAGCTTGGGCGTCGGGACCGGCACAGATACGCAGTATTTT
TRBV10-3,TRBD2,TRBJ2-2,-,CAIKEAGAQPRELFF,TGTGCCATCAAAGAAGCGGGGGCCCAACCCCGGGAGCTGTTTTTT
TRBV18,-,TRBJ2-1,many,CASSPSEGLVAIHEQFF,TGTGCCAGCTCACCGAGCGAAGGGTTAGTGGCAATCCATGAGCAGTTCTTC
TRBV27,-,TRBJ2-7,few,CASSFYLPQVDRYEQYF,TGTGCCAGCAGTTTTTATCTACCTCAGGTGGATCGTTACGAGCAGTACTTC
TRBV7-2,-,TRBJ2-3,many,CASSLSPRRGNTDTQYF,TGTGCCAGCAGCTTAAGCCCGCGACGAGGTAACACAGATACGCAGTATTTT
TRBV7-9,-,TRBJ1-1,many,CASSLGGPPEAFF,TGTGCCAGCAGCTTAGGAGGCCCCCCTGAAGCTTTCTTT
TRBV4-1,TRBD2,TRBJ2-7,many,CASSSRLAGYEQYF,TGCGCCAGCAGCTCTCGACTAGCGGGGTACGAGCAGTACTTC
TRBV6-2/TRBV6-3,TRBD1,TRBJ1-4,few,CASSYSIASPLGQENEKLFF,TGTGCCAGCAGTTACTCGATTGCCTCCCCCCTCGGACAGGAAAACGAAAAACTGTTTTTT
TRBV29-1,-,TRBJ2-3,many,CSVESTDTQYF,TGCAGCGTTGAAAGCACAGATACGCAGTATTTT
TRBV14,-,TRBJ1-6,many,CASSRTFESPLHF,TGTGCCAGCAGCCGGACGTTTGAATCACCCCTCCACTTT
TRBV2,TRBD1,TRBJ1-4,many,CAVRQGASEKLFF,TGTGCCGTAAGACAGGGGGCGAGTGAAAAACTGTTTTTT
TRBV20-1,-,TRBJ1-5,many,CSARRWGDGGFGAQHF,TGCAGTGCTAGAAGGTGGGGGGACGGGGGGTTCGGGGCCCAGCATTTT
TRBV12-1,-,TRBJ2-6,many,CASSPPTSGANVLTF,TGTGCCAGCAGCCCCCCCACCTCTGGGGCCAACGTCCTGACTTTC
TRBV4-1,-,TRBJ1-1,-,CASSQVGRDGEAFF,TGCGCCAGCAGCCAAGTAGGACGGGATGGGGAAGCTTTCTTT
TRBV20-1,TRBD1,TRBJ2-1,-,CSARDLGSAQGATDEQFF,TGCAGTGCTAGAGACCTCGGATCAGCACAGGGGGCTACGGATGAGCAGTTCTTC
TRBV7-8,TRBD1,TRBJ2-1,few,CASSLRGGPGGWSEQFF,TGTGCCAGCAGCTTAAGGGGTGGGCCAGGGGGCTGGAGTGAGCAGTTCTTC
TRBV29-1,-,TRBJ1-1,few,CSVYRIEAFF,TGCAGCGTTTATCGGATTGAAGCTTTCTTT
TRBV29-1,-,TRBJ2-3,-,CSADAGHYLTNTQYF,TGCAGCGCCGATGCCGGGCATTATCTAACAAATACGCAGTATTTT
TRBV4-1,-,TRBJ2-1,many,CASSKKQDFTEQFF,TGCGCCAGCAGCAAAAAGCAGGACTTCACTGAGCAGTTCTTC
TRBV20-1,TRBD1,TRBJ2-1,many,CSARDPGQGDNEQFF,TGCAGTGCTAGAGATCCGGGACAGGGGGACAATGAGCAGTTCTTC
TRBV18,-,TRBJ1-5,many,CASSPLRDQPQHF,TGTGCCAGCTCACCATTGAGGGATCAGCCCCAGCATTTT
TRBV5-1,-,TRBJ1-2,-,CASGDVEGDYGYTF,TGCGCCAGCGGGGACGTGGAGGGCGACTATGGCTACACCTTC
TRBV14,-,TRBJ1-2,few,CASSQDVAVGYGYTF,TGTGCCAGCAGCCAAGATGTCGCAGTCGGCTATGGCTACACCTTC
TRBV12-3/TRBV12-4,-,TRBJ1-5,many,CASRPTGHQPQHF,TGTGCCAGCAGGCCTACAGGGCATCAGCCCCAGCATTTT
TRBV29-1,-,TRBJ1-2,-,CSVEVTANEDYGYTF,TGCAGCGTTGAGGTTACAGCAAACGAGGATTATGGCTACACCTTC
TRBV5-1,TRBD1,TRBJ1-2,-,CASSLTGVDYGYTF,TGCGCCAGCAGCCTGACAGGGGTCGACTATGGCTACACCTTC
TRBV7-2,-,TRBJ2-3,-,CASSSRGGGFTDTQYF,TGTGCCAGCAGCTCCCGAGGAGGGGGGTTCACAGATACGCAGTATTTT
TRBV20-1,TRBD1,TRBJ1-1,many,CSARVSRDRPLNTEAFF,TGCAGTGCTAGAGTGAGTCGGGACAGACCTCTGAACACTGAAGCTTTCTTT